This TCR beta chain was documented in a study of Ad26.COV2.S vaccination and SARS-CoV-2 variants (dated by TCRdb to the early 2020s). Regarding the complete study: Vaccine-arm donors were drawn from COV1001, a multicentre, randomized, double-blind, placebo-controlled phase I-IIa trial of Ad26.COV2.S in healthy adults. Ad26.COV2.S was given intramuscularly at 5x10^10 or 1x10^11 viral particles, as a single shot or as two shots 56 days apart. Sequencing of the TCRbeta repertoire served to evaluate the specificity and breadth of SARS-CoV-2-reactive T cell receptors following Ad26.COV2.S vaccination. The TCR-sequenced set comprised roughly 30 samples: approximately 19 Ad26.COV2.S vaccine recipients, 5 placebo recipients and 8 SARS-CoV-2 convalescent individuals. Trial participants were randomized into five groups of five: low-dose or high-dose Ad26.COV2.S given once or twice, or placebo on both occasions. Investigators did not know the trial group allocation while performing experiments and assessing outcomes. Paper-wide results and their limitations: Comparable non-spike TCR breadth was observed between vaccine and placebo recipients, consistent with only spike being contained in the vaccine. Spike-specific TCR breadth was higher in Ad26.COV2.S recipients than in placebo recipients (P = 0.0014). The study lacked the statistical power to compare responses across vaccine doses or regimens. After vaccination, substantial breadth of spike-specific CD8+ and CD4+ T cell responses was reported. It was noted by the authors that total T cell responses may have been underestimated by the TCR breadth and depth analyses.

The immunoSEQ Assay was used to sequence TCRbeta CDR3 regions. After extraction, genomic DNA underwent amplification by bias-controlled multiplex PCR, followed by high-throughput sequencing. The original methods were these. To quantify the absolute abundance of each unique TCRbeta CDR3 region, sequences were collapsed and filtered. T cell fraction was estimated by normalizing TCRbeta template counts to usable DNA, which was measured by amplifying reference genes present in all nucleated cells. Repertoire TCRs were annotated as SARS-CoV-2-specific when V gene, CDR3 amino acid sequence and J gene were exactly matched to a known reactive TCR set. The reference SARS-CoV-2 TCR set came from MIRA and was filtered for enrichment in COVID-19-positive ImmuneCODE repertoires, removing public or cross-reactive TCRs. Drawing on the MIRA antigens, annotated TCRs were analysed further at the level of specific ORF or position within ORF. Breadth was defined as the number of annotated unique rearrangements divided by the total number of unique productive rearrangements, and depth was defined as the summed frequency of the annotated unique rearrangements. Two-sided Wilcoxon rank-sum tests were applied when comparing TCR breadth between groups. What TCRdb holds here is the immuneACCESS table cut down to in-frame rearrangements. Part of the clones is not present; checked against another copy, under half of the missing clones reflect an unresolved V gene, and the others are unexplained. Clone size and V and J calls were adopted from that table, with D and trimming inferred from the DNA. The sample records around 300,000 clones, around 89% of which are singletons. The ten largest clonotypes hold 5% of the sample.

Concerning this clone itself: This receptor's antigen is unknown. No quality values exist for individual bases; no much larger clone is one base distant.

The treatment or condition label here, explained by the study, means: 19 received Ad26.COV2.S at low or high dose, single or two shots; 5 received placebo; per-sample allocation not given. Repertoires of vaccine and placebo recipients were sequenced from samples collected on day 63 after the first injection. Between 29 July and 7 August 2020, Cohort 1b enrolled 20 to 30 adults aged 18-55 years at one site in Boston, USA. Ad26.COV2.S was a replication-incompetent adenovirus type 26 vector that expressed a prefusion-stabilized SARS-CoV-2 spike protein derived from the original Wuhan strain. V was cut back by 0 bases and J by 5 bases, leaving a gap of 10 bases between them. From cysteine to phenylalanine, the CDR3 is 14 amino acids long. Solely the CDR3 DNA is kept, with 42 bases framed from the first base. CDR1 and CDR2 are read off the germline V gene (reference sequence) as LNHDA and SQIVND.

The rearrangement joined TRBV19 to TRBJ2-5; the D gene identity is not certain. The TCR originated in a person aged 18-65 years who received the Ad26.COV2.S COVID-19 vaccine or a placebo. This sample comprised peripheral blood, obtained in a trial of Ad26.COV2.S vaccine versus placebo. CDR3 sequence: CASSIEEEAETQYF. The DNA sequence reads TGTGCCAGTAGTATAGAAGAGGAAGCCGAGACCCAGTACTTC.